The rows below give T cell receptor beta chains drawn from one sample of a study. TCRdb fed the 5' RACE reads into MiXCR, producing one record per CDR3 protein. The table lists 52,000 or so distinct CDR3 sequences, less than 25% of them singletons. Sequencing was carried out using tumor-infiltrating Tregs sorted from the breast tumor. The receptors originated from a female donor with breast cancer. Both conserved end residues are part of each CDR3. D genes are given only for firm matches. The size entry is marked missing in some rows and otherwise reads once, few, many or a size class.

D,size,J,V,DNA,CDR3
TRBD2,many,TRBJ2-1,TRBV7-2,TGTGCCAGCAGCTCAAAGGCGCGGGAGGGCGTAAGGGAGCAGTTCTTC,CASSSKAREGVREQFF
TRBD2,-,TRBJ2-5,TRBV4-1,TGCGCCAGCAGCCAGGGGGTAGCGGGAGTACTAGAGACCCAGTACTTC,CASSQGVAGVLETQYF
-,few,TRBJ1-3,TRBV6-5,TGTGCCAGCAGTTACCGGTGGAGCTCTGGAAACACCATATATTTT,CASSYRWSSGNTIYF
-,-,TRBJ2-5,TRBV7-6,TGTGCCAGCCGGGGGTGGGAAGAGACCCAGTACTTC,CASRGWEETQYF
-,few,TRBJ2-5,TRBV20-1,TGCAGTGCGCGCTTTCAAAGCGGACAAGAGACCCAGTACTTC,CSARFQSGQETQYF
TRBD1,-,TRBJ1-1,TRBV28,TGTGCCAGCAGACCCCCCGGACAGGTCTTCACTGAAGCTTTCTTT,CASRPPGQVFTEAFF
TRBD2,-,TRBJ2-7,TRBV10-2,TGCGCCAGCAGTGAAGGGGGCTTTCCGACTAGCGGGGGATTCTACGAGCAGTACTTC,CASSEGGFPTSGGFYEQYF
-,few,TRBJ2-5,TRBV5-1,TGCGCCAGCAGCTTGGCGGGATCGCGGGGAGAGACCCAGTACTTC,CASSLAGSRGETQYF
TRBD1,-,TRBJ2-3,TRBV9,TGTGCCAGCAGCGCCCAGGGGGAAGCAGATACGCAGTATTTT,CASSAQGEADTQYF
-,-,TRBJ1-1,TRBV14,TGTGCCAGCAGCCGCTGGGACGGGAACACTGAAGCTTTCTTT,CASSRWDGNTEAFF
-,-,TRBJ2-6,TRBV6-2/TRBV6-3,TGTGCCAGCACCTCCGGACACCACGACTCTGGGGCCAACGTCCTGACTTTC,CASTSGHHDSGANVLTF
TRBD1,-,TRBJ2-5,TRBV6-6,TGTGCCAGCAGCCGAGGACAGGGGGGGACCCAGTACTTC,CASSRGQGGTQYF
TRBD2,few,TRBJ2-7,TRBV7-9,TGTGCCAGCAGCTTATGGACTAGCGGGAATCCCCACGAGCAGTACTTC,CASSLWTSGNPHEQYF
-,-,TRBJ2-6,TRBV12-3/TRBV12-4,TGTGCCACCTCAGGAGCCAACGTCCTGACTTTC,CATSGANVLTF
TRBD1,-,TRBJ2-3,TRBV24-1,TGTGCCACCAGTGATTCCTGGACAGGGAGAAGCACAGATACGCAGTATTTT,CATSDSWTGRSTDTQYF
-,-,TRBJ1-6,TRBV5-5,TGTGCCAGCAGCTTAAGCGGGACTACTAATTCACCCCTCCACTTT,CASSLSGTTNSPLHF
-,-,TRBJ1-2,TRBV5-6,TGTGCCAGCAGCTTTCCGAACTATGGCTACACCTTC,CASSFPNYGYTF
-,-,TRBJ2-2,TRBV7-6,TGTGCCAGCAGCTTAGCGCACGGTACCGGGGAGCTGGTTTTT,CASSLAHGTGELVF
-,many,TRBJ2-5,TRBV5-1,TGCGCCAGCAGCTTGGCCAACAGCCAAGAGACCCAGTACTTC,CASSLANSQETQYF
-,-,TRBJ2-1,TRBV19,TGTGCCAGTAGTATTGGGCAGGGGATGTCTCGGAGCCATGAGCAGTTCTTC,CASSIGQGMSRSHEQFF
-,-,TRBJ1-1,TRBV6-6,TGTGCCACCTATTTCGTAGAGGAGTCACGTGAAGCTCCCTTT,CATYFVEESREAPF
-,-,TRBJ1-1,TRBV7-3,TGTGCCAGCAGCTTAACGGGACGGCTCATGAACACTGAAGCTTTCTTT,CASSLTGRLMNTEAFF
-,-,TRBJ1-5,TRBV20-1,TGCAGTGCTAGCGTGGCAGATGATCAGCCCCAGCATTTT,CSASVADDQPQHF
-,few,TRBJ2-7,TRBV20-1,TGCAGTGCTAGAGAACTAGCACACACCTACGAGCAGTACTTC,CSARELAHTYEQYF
TRBD1,few,TRBJ2-7,TRBV20-1,TGCAGTGCTCTCGTCCCGGGACAGGGCTCCTACGAGCAGTACTTC,CSALVPGQGSYEQYF
-,few,TRBJ1-1,TRBV6-5,TGTGCCAGCAGTTACCACCAAGGGGTGGACACTGAAGCTTTCTTT,CASSYHQGVDTEAFF
TRBD2,many,TRBJ2-3,TRBV5-1,TGCGCCAGCAGCTCCGGGACTATCGACACAGATACGCAGTATTTT,CASSSGTIDTDTQYF
-,-,TRBJ2-5,TRBV2,TGTGCCAGCAGTTTCTCCGAGACCCAGTACTTC,CASSFSETQYF
-,-,TRBJ1-5,TRBV4-1,TGCGCCAGCAGCCAAGAGCGAACACTAAATCAGCCCCAGCATTTT,CASSQERTLNQPQHF
TRBD1,few,TRBJ2-6,TRBV7-9,TGTGCCAGCAGCCCTCAGACAGGGGGCAGGTCTGGGGCCAACGTCCTGACTTTC,CASSPQTGGRSGANVLTF
-,few,TRBJ2-5,TRBV5-4,TGTGCCAGCAGTTCTACAGCTACTCAAGAGACCCAGTACTTC,CASSSTATQETQYF
-,-,TRBJ1-4,TRBV10-2,TGCGCCAGCAGCCTCGAGAATGAAAAACTGTTTTTT,CASSLENEKLFF
TRBD2,-,TRBJ2-3,TRBV5-1,TGCGCCAGCAGCGTGGTACTAGGGGGACTAGCGGGCACAGATACGCAGTATTTT,CASSVVLGGLAGTDTQYF
-,few,TRBJ2-6,TRBV12-3/TRBV12-4,TGTGCCAGCAGTTACAGGGCATCTGGGGCCAACGTCCTGACTTTC,CASSYRASGANVLTF
-,many,TRBJ2-3,TRBV7-9,TGTGCCAGCAGTCGGGACATCAGCACAGATACGCAGTATTTT,CASSRDISTDTQYF
TRBD1,few,TRBJ1-5,TRBV6-5,TGTGCCAGCAGTGATTCAGGGGGTCAGCCCCAGCATTTT,CASSDSGGQPQHF